The 21 T cell receptor beta chains presented below share a single source sample, sequenced in a study of early T cells in non-severe SARS-CoV-2 infection. TCRdb re-analysed the 5' RACE reads in MiXCR, keeping a single row per CDR3 protein. This sample has approximately 100,000 distinct CDR3 sequences, with around a sixth found just once. Sequenced material: whole blood. These receptors originate from an adult who was a healthcare worker with PCR-confirmed SARS-CoV-2 infection or an uninfected control (not recorded which).

This clonotype was seen only a few times. This chain connects TRBV3-1 to TRBJ2-7; 12 bases are a match to TRBD2. From germline, CDR1 is LGHDT and CDR2 YNNKEL (reference sequence). The CDR3 has 14 residues. V trimming: 10 bases; J trimming: 2 bases; junction bases outside the gene matches: 6. The CDR3 region has the DNA TGTGCCACCAGTCTAGCGGGAGGGCCCTACGAGCAGTACTTC. This gives the protein CATSLAGGPYEQYF.

This clonotype has only a few counts. The chain employs TRBV4-3 and TRBJ2-6; no definite D call. The CDR3 length is 18 residues. V shed 1 base and J shed 2 bases, with 15 bases lying between them. From germline, CDR1 is LGHNA and CDR2 YSLEER. CDR3 in amino acids: CASSQGTRTRAGANVLTF. DNA for the CDR3: TGCGCCAGCAGCCAAGGAACCCGCACCCGAGCTGGGGCCAACGTCCTGACTTTC.

This clonotype has a handful of counts. The chain has TRBV3-1 and TRBJ2-1; D possibly uses TRBD1 or TRBD2 (6 bases each). The CDR3 spans 12 residues. V shed 5 bases and J shed 15 bases, with 17 bases lying between them. From germline, CDR1 is LGHDT and CDR2 YNNKEL (reference sequence). The CDR3 loop is CASSSSTRGRFF. The CDR3 nucleotides are TGTGCCAGCAGCTCCTCCACACGGGGGCGGTTCTTC.

This clonotype was seen only a few times. This sequence joins TRBV10-3 and TRBJ2-2; maybe TRBD2 (5 bases). The germline V and J ends were trimmed by 4 bases and 4 bases, with 13 bases remaining between them. There are 15 residues in the CDR3. CDR1 and CDR2 (germline): ENHRY, SYGVKD. Written as DNA, the CDR3 is TGTGCCATCAGTGTAGTACTAGTCGGCACCGGGGAGCTGTTTTTT. It specifies CAISVVLVGTGELFF.

V and J are TRBV5-4 and TRBJ1-2; no firm D call. Between the trimmed V and J ends, which lost 0 bases and 4 bases, there was a span of 10 bases. This CDR3 spans 14 amino acids. From germline, CDR1 is SGHNT and CDR2 YYREEE (reference sequence). This CDR3 is CASSLVSVSYGYTF. The CDR3, as DNA: TGTGCCAGCAGCTTGGTGTCAGTTAGCTATGGCTACACCTTC.

This rearrangement joins TRBV28 to TRBJ2-5; weak D call: TRBD2 (5 bases). The CDR3 length is 12 residues. V lost 5 bases, J lost 7 bases, and 11 bases lay in between. Germline CDR1 MDHEN, CDR2 SYDVKM. CDR3 sequence reads: CASSIQAVTQYF. The CDR3 nucleotides are TGTGCCAGCAGTATACAAGCGGTGACCCAGTACTTC.

This clonotype was seen more than once but under ten times. This chain joins TRBV6-2 or TRBV6-3 and TRBJ2-2; TRBD2 aligns across 12 bases. The V gene's germline CDR1 is MNHEY and CDR2 SVGEGT. The CDR3 has 15 residues. V lost 5 bases to trimming and J lost 6 bases; unmatched junction nucleotides: 4. Here the CDR3 DNA reads TGTGCCAGCAGTAATGGACTAGCGGGGCCCGGGGAGCTGTTTTTT. Amino acid sequence: CASSNGLAGPGELFF.

This clonotype was detected many times. V gene TRBV10-3 combines with J gene TRBJ2-7, with TRBD2 matching 13 bases. The CDR3 runs 13 residues. Trimming took 11 bases from V and 5 from J; bases not matched to a gene: 6. Germline-derived CDR1 and CDR2 are ENHRY and SYGVKD. The CDR3 loop is CALRTSGSHEQYF. The CDR3 DNA reads TGTGCCCTAAGGACTAGCGGGAGCCACGAGCAGTACTTC.

As for this clonotype: A much larger clone lies a single base off, so this may be a read error. J is TRBJ2-1 and V is TRBV2, with D possibly matching TRBD2 (5 bases). From germline, CDR1 is SNHLY and CDR2 FYNNEI. The CDR3 totals 12 residues. CDR3 DNA: TGTACCAGCCATGGGAGAGACCCCTCGTCGTTCTTC. Translation: CTSHGRDPSSFF.

The chain carries TRBV12-2 and TRBJ2-5; the table's D call of TRBD2 was not tested on the DNA. TRBV12-2 is classified as a pseudogene. The length of the CDR3 is 19 residues. CDR3 DNA sequence: TGTGCAAGTCGCTTAGCGAGAGGAAGACTAGCGGGAGGTACGGAGACCCAGTACTTC. It codes for CASRLARGRLAGGTETQYF.

The rearrangement uses TRBV12-3 or TRBV12-4 and TRBJ1-1, with D perhaps TRBD1 (6 bases). Trimming shortened V by 6 bases and J by 0 bases, and 14 bases separated the two germline ends. The CDR3 is made up of 15 amino acids. The CDR3 reads CASRSGQLMNTEAFF. For the CDR3, the DNA is TGTGCCAGCAGGTCTGGACAGTTGATGAACACTGAAGCTTTCTTT.

J is TRBJ2-7 and V is TRBV11-2; D may match TRBD1 or TRBD2 (5 bases each). The germline gives CDR1 SGHAT, CDR2 FQNNGV. Trimming shortened V by 0 bases and J by 2 bases, and 11 bases separated the two germline ends. This CDR3 region has 15 residues. CDR3 bases: TGTGCCAGCAGCTTAGATCGGGGCTGGCCCTACGAGCAGTACTTC. This codes for CASSLDRGWPYEQYF. The variable domain in full, completed from reference TRBV11-2 and TRBJ2-7, reads EAGVAQSPRYKIIEKRQSVAFWCNPISGHATLYWYQQILGQGPKLLIQFQNNGVVDDSQLPKDRFSAERLKGVDSTLKIQPAKLEDSAVYLCASSLDRGWPYEQYFGPGTRLTVT.

The table lists this clonotype with many counts. The V gene is TRBV6-6, the J gene TRBJ2-7; D not resolved. CDR1 is MNHNY and CDR2 is SVGAGI in the germline V gene (reference sequence). This CDR3 contains 15 residues. V dropped 4 bases and J dropped 1 base, with 14 bases sitting between them. CDR3 nucleotides: TGTGCCAGCAGTTCAGCACCCCGCGGTTCCTACGAGCAGTACTTC. Encoded protein: CASSSAPRGSYEQYF.

This clonotype was seen many times. This CDR3 is CASSIDRRGEQFF. As DNA, the CDR3 is TGTGCCAGTAGTATAGATAGGCGGGGTGAGCAGTTCTTC. This chain connects TRBV19 to TRBJ2-1; perhaps TRBD2 as D (6 bases). V was clipped by 0 bases and J by 9 bases, with 9 bases between them. This CDR3 spans 13 amino acids. CDR1 and CDR2 (germline): LNHDA, SQIVND (reference sequence).

This clonotype was found a few times. The rearrangement joins TRBV27 to TRBJ2-3; D is undetermined. The V and J ends lost 3 bases and 1 base respectively, with 11 bases between them. The germline CDR1 and CDR2 sequences are MNHEY and SMNVEV (reference sequence). The CDR3 spans 15 residues. CDR3 protein: CASSFIDGGTDTQYF. Written as DNA, the CDR3 is TGTGCCAGCAGTTTTATCGATGGGGGCACAGATACGCAGTATTTT.

V gene TRBV11-2 combines with J gene TRBJ2-5; 7 bases map to TRBD1. The V gene end was trimmed by 2 bases and the J gene end by 1 base; junction bases not matched to a gene: 4. This CDR3 has 15 residues. The germline V gene has CDR1 SGHAT and CDR2 FQNNGV. Written as DNA, the CDR3 is TGTGCCAGCAGCTTAACAGGGGACCTCCAAGAGACCCAGTACTTC. Amino acids: CASSLTGDLQETQYF.

This clonotype has just a few counts. The genes are TRBV12-3 or TRBV12-4 and TRBJ1-2; D is ambiguous. The ends were cut back, 0 bases at V and 1 base at J, with 18 bases in the middle. This CDR3 spans 18 amino acids. CDR3 nucleotides: TGTGCCAGCAGTTTAGCCTCTCACGGCCCAAAGCTTAACTATGGCTACACCTTC. Translated: CASSLASHGPKLNYGYTF.

This clonotype was detected ten times or more. The J gene is TRBJ2-1, the V gene TRBV11-2; tentatively, D is TRBD1 or TRBD2 (5 bases each). Trimming cost V 1 base and J 4 bases, with 20 bases left between them. This CDR3 has 18 amino acids. In germline, CDR1 is SGHAT, CDR2 FQNNGV. CDR3 sequence: CASSLAGTRHNIYNEQFF. The CDR3 DNA is TGTGCCAGCAGCTTAGCAGGGACCCGCCATAACATATACAATGAGCAGTTCTTC.

The V call is TRBV9, the J call TRBJ2-1; D is ambiguous. The V end was cut by 4 bases, the J end by 4 bases, with 18 bases between. The CDR3 has 16 residues. CDR1 is SGDLS and CDR2 is YYNGEE in the germline V gene. The CDR3 here is CASSRSVTPSYNEQFF. The CDR3 DNA reads TGTGCCAGCAGCCGTTCCGTTACCCCCTCATACAATGAGCAGTTCTTC.

In this sample, this clonotype turned up many times. The chain uses TRBV20-1 and TRBJ1-1, with TRBD1 as a possible D gene (5 bases). The V gene lost 3 bases and the J gene lost 9 bases, with 8 bases spanning the gap. The length of the CDR3 is 10 residues. CDR1 is DFQATT and CDR2 is SNEGSKA in the germline V gene (reference sequence). This chain's CDR3 is CSASGGKAFF. The CDR3 bases are TGCAGTGCTAGCGGGGGGAAAGCTTTCTTT.

The chain has TRBV6-2 or TRBV6-3 and TRBJ2-3; the D is unclear. Trimming stripped 5 bases from V and 0 bases from J, with 6 bases between. This CDR3 is built from 13 residues. CDR1 and CDR2 (germline): MNHEY, SVGEGT. CDR3 nucleotides: TGTGCCAGCAGTACCAAGAGCACAGATACGCAGTATTTT. It codes for CASSTKSTDTQYF.